One and the same sample provided the 2 T cell receptor beta chains below, sequenced in a study of blood T cell repertoires in COVID-19. The data were produced by immunoSEQ multiplex PCR, yet TCRdb's version contains in-frame clones alone and is incomplete. This sample has about 9,000 clones, with 84% found just once. The sequencing sample was made of peripheral blood. These receptors all come from a human donor in a cohort sampled during active COVID-19.

The chain employs TRBV13 and TRBJ2-2; no definite D call. Germline assignment: CDR1 PRHDT and CDR2 FYEKMQ (reference sequence). V gave up 0 bases and J gave up 4 bases, with 9 bases separating them. This CDR3 has 15 amino acids. The CDR3 loop is CASSLGRTITGELFF. CDR3 nucleotide sequence: TGTGCCAGCAGCTTAGGGCGAACTATCACCGGGGAGCTGTTTTTT.

This chain links TRBV7-9 with TRBJ1-5, with 8 bases aligning to TRBD1. The CDR3 loop spans 15 amino acids. Germline loops: CDR1 SEHNR, CDR2 FQNEAQ (reference sequence). Losses at the gene ends were 1 base for V and 7 bases for J; bases not matched to a gene: 6. The CDR3 loop is CASSLGVTGVQPQHF. The DNA of the CDR3 is TGTGCCAGCAGCTTAGGTGTGACAGGGGTACAGCCCCAGCATTTT.